Below, 11 T cell receptor beta chains from the same sample are listed, as sequenced in a study of beta chain features in type 1 diabetes. Study-wide points: In every one of the four CD4+ subsets, TCRB CDR3s were moderately but significantly shorter in Type 1 diabetes patients.

The entirety of the isolated RNA underwent reverse transcription, so expressed TCRB transcripts were sequenced. The data were produced by immunoSEQ multiplex PCR, yet TCRdb's version contains in-frame clones alone and is incomplete. The sample includes 500,000 to 850,000 clones, around 15% of them seen just once. Antigens of these TCRs are unknown. Sequencing used naive CD4+ T cells from blood. The receptors were gathered from a man aged 18 to 35 with type 1 diabetes.

The sample holds a few counts of this clone. The chain uses TRBV13 and TRBJ2-3; D not certain. CDR3 length: 13 residues. The germline V gene encodes CDR1 PRHDT and CDR2 FYEKMQ (reference sequence). V was cut by 5 bases and J by 6 bases, with 12 bases left in between. CDR3 loop: CASSLIGVDTQYF. The CDR3, as DNA: TGTGCCAGCAGCCTCATTGGAGTGGATACGCAGTATTTT.

This clone has a handful of counts. This chain connects TRBV29-1 to TRBJ2-1; D is tentatively TRBD1 or TRBD2 (5 bases each). Trimming removed 1 base at V and 8 bases at J, with 18 bases between. The CDR3 covers 15 residues. CDR1 and CDR2 (germline): SQVTM, ANQGSEA. The CDR3 DNA is TGCAGCGTTGAAGTGCGAGGGGATCGAATGGATGAGCAGTTCTTC. This translates into CSVEVRGDRMDEQFF.

This clone was counted only a few times. The chain recombines TRBV9 with TRBJ2-3, with 9 bases that match TRBD2. J gave up 4 bases and V 6 bases, and 6 bases lay outside the gene matches. CDR1 is SGDLS, CDR2 YYNGEE, per germline. The CDR3 loop spans 14 amino acids. The CDR3 DNA is TGTGCCAGCACTGGGGCGGGAGGGCCAGATACGCAGTATTTT. Amino acids: CASTGAGGPDTQYF.

This clone was seen a handful of times. CDR3 protein: CAWSGGGRSPLHF. The CDR3, as DNA: TGTGCCTGGAGTGGTGGGGGTAGGTCACCCCTCCACTTT. The rearrangement links TRBV30 to TRBJ1-6; D is possibly TRBD1 (5 bases). In germline, CDR1 is GTSNPN, CDR2 SVGIG (reference sequence). There are 13 residues in the CDR3. The V gene lost 1 base and the J gene lost 10 bases, with 11 bases spanning the gap.

This sequence joins TRBV6-5 and TRBJ2-7; 10 bases fit TRBD1. Trimming removed 5 bases from V and 3 bases from J; junction bases left unmatched: 4. CDR3 length equals 14 residues. CDR1 and CDR2 (germline): MNHEY, SVGAGI. CDR3 nucleotide sequence: TGTGCCAGCAGTATAAGGGACAGGGGCTACGAGCAGTACTTC. Its translation: CASSIRDRGYEQYF.

J is TRBJ2-7 and V is TRBV5-6; TRBD1 might be the D (5 bases). This CDR3 is built from 11 residues. The V end was cut by 4 bases, the J end by 9 bases, with 11 bases between. Germline loops: CDR1 SGHDT, CDR2 YYEEEE. The CDR3 nucleotides are TGTGCCAGCAGCCAGGGCCGAGTGCAGTACTTC. It yields the protein CASSQGRVQYF. The full variable domain, completed using reference TRBV5-6 and TRBJ2-7, is DAGVTQSPTHLIKTRGQQVTLRCSPKSGHDTVSWYQQALGQGPQFIFQYYEEEERQRGNFPDRFSGHQFPNYSSELNVNALLLGDSALYLCASSQGRVQYFGPGTRLTVT.

J is TRBJ2-1 and V is TRBV5-1; the match to TRBD1 covers 7 bases. The CDR3 has 18 amino acids. After removal of 4 bases from V and 0 bases from J, the junction contained 13 bases not matched to a gene. Germline V lookup: CDR1 SGHRS, CDR2 YFSETQ. CDR3 DNA sequence: TGCGCCAGCAGCGGCAGACAGGGTACCTTCGTCTCCTACAATGAGCAGTTCTTC. This gives the protein CASSGRQGTFVSYNEQFF.

The chain has TRBV28 and TRBJ2-5; TRBD1 is a possible D gene (5 bases). The assigned J gene may be wrong: the sequence end matches TRBJ2-7 better. Looked up from germline, CDR1 is MDHEN and CDR2 is SYDVKM. The CDR3 covers 12 residues. CDR3 nucleotides: TGTGCCAGCAGTTTGACAGCTTACGAGCAGTACTTC. Translating gives CASSLTAYEQYF.

The genes are TRBV6-1 and TRBJ2-7; 7 nucleotides line up with TRBD1. V was clipped by 7 bases and J by 0 bases; unmatched bases: 9. The CDR3 has 15 residues. CDR1 and CDR2 from the germline V gene are MNHNS and SASEGT. In nucleotides, the CDR3 is TGTGCCAGCACCTTAACGGACAGGCTCTCCTACGAGCAGTACTTC. Translating gives CASTLTDRLSYEQYF.

There are a few counts of this clone. The chain has TRBV4-3 and TRBJ2-5; 9 positions agree with TRBD2. CDR1 LGHNA and CDR2 YSLEER come from the germline V gene. This CDR3 spans 16 amino acids. Trimming cost V 3 bases and J 1 base; bases outside gene matches: 6. The CDR3 coding sequence is TGCGCCAGCAGCCAGCGTCAGCGGGGGGCCCAAGAGACCCAGTACTTC. Translation gives CASSQRQRGAQETQYF.

Details on this clone: The sample carries other DNA sequences with the same CDR3. This chain connects TRBV29-1 to TRBJ1-1, with D hard to call. The germline V and J ends were trimmed by 8 bases and 1 base, with 11 bases remaining between them. The germline CDR1 and CDR2 sequences are SQVTM and ANQGSEA. The CDR3 is 12 amino acids. The CDR3 DNA reads as TGCAGCACATCGGACGGGAACACTGAAGCTTTCTTT. This encodes CSTSDGNTEAFF.